This record covers a single T cell receptor beta chain. The source of the sample is a study of blood T cell repertoires in COVID-19. Study as a whole: Researchers got acute and convalescent COVID-19 samples from the United States, Italy and Spain.

The J segment lost 3 bases and the V segment lost 5 bases, leaving 7 bases of the junction unmatched. The V gene's germline CDR1 is SGHTA and CDR2 FQGNSA. This CDR3 has 16 amino acids. The data were produced by immunoSEQ multiplex PCR, yet TCRdb's version contains in-frame clones alone and is incomplete. Altogether about 120,000 clones are present, 80% to 90% being singletons, with the ten largest covering 9.5% to 13%. The chain combines TRBV7-2 with TRBJ2-2; the match to TRBD1 covers 9 bases. This TCR was sampled from a human donor in a cohort sampled during active COVID-19. The sequenced sample consisted of peripheral blood. Here the CDR3 reads CASSPYRGPDTGELFF. In nucleotides, the CDR3 is TGTGCCAGCAGCCCGTACAGGGGGCCGGACACCGGGGAGCTGTTTTTT.